Following are 28 T cell receptor beta chains from one sample sequenced in a study of OX40 agonist ivuxolimab in advanced cancers. TCRdb's copy holds only in-frame clones and misses some; the assay was immunoSEQ multiplex PCR. The data hold 55,000 to 75,000 clones, with about 85% observed a single time. The sample was CD4+ or CD8+ T cells sorted from blood, taken in a trial of the OX40 agonist ivuxolimab. The source is an adult with an advanced solid tumor such as melanoma, head and neck, liver or kidney cancer.

The chain has TRBV28 and TRBJ1-2; 7 bases align to TRBD1. The CDR3 sequence is 12 residues long. Germline values: CDR1 MDHEN, CDR2 SYDVKM. The trim removed 4 bases at V and 11 bases at J, leaving 7 bases unmatched. The CDR3 region is CASSSRGQLYTF. DNA for the CDR3: TGTGCCAGCAGTTCCCGGGGACAGCTGTACACCTTC.

J is TRBJ2-2 and V is TRBV11-2; D may be TRBD2 (6 bases). Trimming pared 1 base from V and 5 bases from J, leaving 14 bases between. Germline CDR1 is SGHAT and CDR2 is FQNNGV. The CDR3 covers 16 residues. The CDR3 DNA is TGTGCCAGCAGCTTAGTGGCGGGAAGCGGAACCGGGGAGCTGTTTTTT. Residues: CASSLVAGSGTGELFF.

This clone was observed a handful of times. Germline is not matched at one junction end, which may reflect a read error. The CDR3 bases are TGCGCCAGCAGCCAAGATCACGGCAGGGGGGCCATGTTT. Translated: CASSQDHGRGAMF. The chain uses TRBV4-1 and TRBJ1-6; 7 nucleotides match TRBD1. The germline V gene has CDR1 MGHRA and CDR2 YSYEKL. The CDR3 is made up of 13 amino acids.

This chain links TRBV20-1 with TRBJ2-3; D remains ambiguous. CDR1 is DFQATT and CDR2 is SNEGSKA in the germline V gene (reference sequence). Trimming removed 5 bases at V and 6 bases at J, with 6 bases between. The CDR3 covers 10 residues. DNA for the CDR3: TGCAGTGCTGCCCGGGATACGCAGTATTTT. Amino acid sequence: CSAARDTQYF.

This chain uses TRBV28 with TRBJ2-7; no clear D gene. The germline V gene encodes CDR1 MDHEN and CDR2 SYDVKM. Trimming took 2 bases from V and 6 from J, leaving 11 bases between them. The CDR3 has 13 residues. CDR3 region: CASSLGLPPEQYF. The CDR3 DNA sequence: TGTGCCAGCAGTTTAGGCCTCCCCCCCGAGCAGTACTTC. The variable domain in full, with the rest retrieved from reference TRBV28 and TRBJ2-7, is DVKVTQSSRYLVKRTGEKVFLECVQDMDHENMFWYRQDPGLGLRLIYFSYDVKMKEKGDIPEGYSVSREKKERFSLILESASTNQTSMYLCASSLGLPPEQYFGPGTRLTVT.

This chain links TRBV11-2 with TRBJ2-1, with 7 nucleotides matching TRBD1. There are 14 residues in the CDR3. V shed 3 bases and J 5 bases; nucleotides not matched to a gene: 4. Germline CDR1 and CDR2: SGHAT and FQNNGV. In nucleotides, the CDR3 is TGTGCCAGCAGCTTTTTGGGACAGCACAATGAGCAGTTCTTC. It encodes CASSFLGQHNEQFF.

The V and J genes are TRBV5-1 and TRBJ2-1, with a tentative D call TRBD1 (6 bases). Germline V gene sequence: CDR1 SGHRS, CDR2 YFSETQ. V was trimmed by 4 bases and J by 0 bases, leaving 14 bases between them. This CDR3 is 16 amino acids long. The CDR3 spells CASSEGTGLSYNEQFF. The DNA of the CDR3 is TGCGCCAGCAGCGAGGGAACAGGGCTCTCCTACAATGAGCAGTTCTTC.

The CDR3 sequence is CASSFKGEASPLHF. The CDR3 DNA follows: TGTGCCAGCAGCTTCAAAGGGGAGGCCTCACCCCTCCACTTT. The chain is built from TRBV5-6 and TRBJ1-6; TRBD1 is a possible D gene (5 bases). CDR3 size: 14 residues. V lost 2 bases, J lost 10 bases, and 13 bases lay in between. Germline CDR1 and CDR2: SGHDT and YYEEEE.

V gene TRBV10-3 combines with J gene TRBJ2-1; tentative D call: TRBD1 (6 bases). The CDR3 is made up of 13 amino acids. Per germline, CDR1 ENHRY and CDR2 SYGVKD. Trimming removed 0 bases from V and 8 bases from J, with 8 bases in between. The CDR3: CAISESNRDEQFF. CDR3 sequence (DNA): TGTGCCATCAGTGAGTCGAACAGGGATGAGCAGTTCTTC.

The chain recombines TRBV5-1 with TRBJ2-7, with D uncertain. Trimming shortened V by 0 bases and J by 3 bases, and 4 bases separated the two germline ends. In germline, CDR1 is SGHRS, CDR2 YFSETQ. The CDR3 loop spans 12 amino acids. CDR3 sequence: CASSLVSYEQYF. The CDR3 DNA is TGCGCCAGCAGCTTGGTGAGCTACGAGCAGTACTTC.

This CDR3 is CASSSGPQNTEAFF. The CDR3 coding sequence is TGTGCCAGCAGCTCGGGACCGCAGAACACTGAAGCTTTCTTT. V gene TRBV7-2 combines with J gene TRBJ1-1; tentatively, D is TRBD1 (5 bases). Between the trimmed V and J ends, which lost 4 bases and 1 base, there was a span of 10 bases. The CDR3 is made up of 14 amino acids. CDR1 and CDR2 from the germline V gene are SGHTA and FQGNSA.

The chain employs TRBV6-1 and TRBJ1-2, with TRBD1 as a possible D gene (5 bases). Deletions cut 4 bases from V and 8 bases from J, with 11 bases between. The V gene's germline CDR1 is MNHNS and CDR2 SASEGT. This CDR3 is 12 amino acids long. The CDR3 DNA follows: TGTGCCAGCAGTGGGGGGGGTTCCGGCTACACCTTC. Protein: CASSGGGSGYTF.

This chain connects TRBV5-1 to TRBJ2-6; 9 nucleotides agree with TRBD1. Trimming at V came to 0 bases and at J to 2 bases, leaving 3 bases not matched to a gene. CDR3 size: 17 residues. CDR1 and CDR2 from the germline V gene are SGHRS and YFSETQ. DNA for the CDR3: TGCGCCAGCAGCTTGGACGGGACAGGGCCTGGGGCCAACGTCCTGACTTTC. It encodes CASSLDGTGPGANVLTF.

The V gene is TRBV7-2, the J gene TRBJ2-3, with D perhaps TRBD2 (6 bases). This CDR3 comprises 14 residues. The V end was cut by 3 bases, the J end by 0 bases, with 7 bases between. Germline V gives CDR1 SGHTA, CDR2 FQGNSA. Here the CDR3 reads CASSLSGSTDTQYF. The CDR3 nucleotides are TGTGCCAGCAGCTTGAGCGGGAGCACAGATACGCAGTATTTT. Complete variable domain (other parts from reference TRBV7-2 and TRBJ2-3): GAGVSQSPSNKVTEKGKDVELRCDPISGHTALYWYRQSLGQGLEFLIYFQGNSAPDKSGLPSDRFSAERTGGSVSTLTIQRTQQEDSAVYLCASSLSGSTDTQYFGPGTRLTVL.

V gene TRBV11-2 combines with J gene TRBJ1-2; 9 bases fit TRBD1. The V and J ends lost 5 bases and 8 bases, in that order; junction bases with no gene match: 9. The CDR3 has 14 amino acids. Germline-derived CDR1 and CDR2 are SGHAT and FQNNGV. The CDR3 nucleotides are TGTGCCAGCAGCCAGACCGACAGGGGGAACGGCTACACCTTC. Its translation: CASSQTDRGNGYTF. Complete variable domain (other parts from reference TRBV11-2 and TRBJ1-2): EAGVAQSPRYKIIEKRQSVAFWCNPISGHATLYWYQQILGQGPKLLIQFQNNGVVDDSQLPKDRFSAERLKGVDSTLKIQPAKLEDSAVYLCASSQTDRGNGYTFGSGTRLTVV.

This clone was detected only once. This chain connects TRBV7-2 to TRBJ1-6; D not resolved. Germline lookup yields CDR1 SGHTA and CDR2 FQGNSA. The CDR3 spans 15 residues. The ends were cut back, 2 bases at V and 7 bases at J, with 12 bases in the middle. The CDR3 here is CASSLMSGSNSPLHF. As DNA, the CDR3 is TGTGCCAGCAGCTTAATGTCAGGTTCAAATTCACCCCTCCACTTT.

The chain employs TRBV30 and TRBJ2-3; D not certain. The CDR3 totals 14 residues. Per the germline V gene, CDR1 is GTSNPN and CDR2 is SVGIG (reference sequence). V shed 6 bases and J shed 6 bases, with 19 bases lying between them. The CDR3 region is CACLKDAGQDTQYF. CDR3 nucleotide sequence: TGTGCCTGCCTTAAGGACGCCGGTCAGGATACGCAGTATTTT.

The V call is TRBV5-1, the J call TRBJ2-5; 7 bases map to TRBD2. Unmatched junction bases numbered 7, after V lost 0 bases and J lost 5 bases. The CDR3 runs to 15 residues. Germline V gives CDR1 SGHRS, CDR2 YFSETQ. The CDR3 DNA is TGCGCCAGCAGCTTGGCCGGAAATAGCGGGGAGACCCAGTACTTC. Amino acid sequence: CASSLAGNSGETQYF.

Here the CDR3 DNA reads TGTGCCAGCAGCCCAAGCCGGGACTACGGTTACGAGCAGTACTTC. Translation gives CASSPSRDYGYEQYF. The chain carries TRBV6-6 and TRBJ2-7; 7 positions match TRBD2. CDR3 size: 15 residues. Germline loops: CDR1 MNHNY, CDR2 SVGAGI (reference sequence). With V trimmed by 6 bases and J by 4 bases, 12 bases remained unmatched.

The chain uses TRBV7-9 and TRBJ1-5; perhaps TRBD1 as D (6 bases). Germline lookup yields CDR1 SEHNR and CDR2 FQNEAQ (reference sequence). Trimming shortened V by 5 bases and J by 4 bases, and 18 bases separated the two germline ends. This CDR3 contains 16 residues. The CDR3 DNA reads as TGTGCCAGCAGCCACGGTCAGGGGATAATTAATCAGCCCCAGCATTTT. This codes for CASSHGQGIINQPQHF.

This chain's CDR3 is CASSRLGDRPEQFF. CDR3 nucleotides: TGCGCCAGCAGCCGTCTGGGCGACAGACCTGAGCAGTTCTTC. This chain connects TRBV4-1 to TRBJ2-1, with D perhaps matching TRBD1 (5 bases). V was trimmed by 4 bases and J by 9 bases, leaving 16 bases between them. Germline assignment: CDR1 MGHRA and CDR2 YSYEKL. The CDR3 totals 14 residues.

A word on this clone: Given the absence of the conserved phenylalanine or tryptophan at the CDR3 end, a read error is likely. V is TRBV7-2 and J is TRBJ1-2; perhaps TRBD1 as D (5 bases). With 5 bases removed from V and 4 bases from J, the gap between germline ends came to 11 bases. Germline loops: CDR1 SGHTA, CDR2 FQGNSA. The CDR3 sequence is 13 residues long. The CDR3, as DNA: TGTGCCAGCAGCGTACTTACAGGCTATGGCTACACCCTC. This gives the protein CASSVLTGYGYTL.

The chain has TRBV7-7 and TRBJ2-5, with D perhaps matching TRBD1 (5 bases). Germline assignment: CDR1 SSHAT and CDR2 FNYEAQ (reference sequence). Trimming pared 5 bases from V and 5 bases from J, leaving 6 bases between. The CDR3 has 11 residues. Here the CDR3 reads CASSAGETQYF. The DNA of the CDR3 is TGTGCCAGCAGCGCAGGGGAGACCCAGTACTTC.

The sample holds one count of this clone. The rearrangement uses TRBV30 and TRBJ2-2, with 10 positions matching TRBD1. V lost 3 bases and J lost 8; bases outside the gene matches: 3. From germline, CDR1 is GTSNPN and CDR2 SVGIG (reference sequence). The CDR3 has 13 amino acids. CDR3 sequence reads: CAWRGQGTGELFF. The CDR3 region has the DNA TGTGCCTGGAGGGGACAGGGGACAGGGGAGCTGTTTTTT.

The chain employs TRBV2 and TRBJ2-7; D is undetermined. Trimming took off 4 bases at V and 2 bases at J, with 9 bases between the two ends. The CDR3 contains 13 residues. Germline loops: CDR1 SNHLY, CDR2 FYNNEI. CDR3 in amino acids: CASSGPPAYEQYF. The CDR3 DNA reads as TGTGCCAGCAGTGGGCCGCCGGCCTACGAGCAGTACTTC.

The chain joins TRBV7-9 to TRBJ2-3; 8 bases map to TRBD1. The CDR3 loop spans 13 amino acids. CDR1 SEHNR and CDR2 FQNEAQ come from the germline V gene (reference sequence). With V trimmed by 5 bases and J by 6 bases, 4 bases remained unmatched. CDR3 sequence reads: CASSTDRVDTQYF. CDR3 coding DNA: TGTGCCAGCAGCACGGACAGGGTGGATACGCAGTATTTT.

This chain connects TRBV5-4 to TRBJ2-3; the D gene is possibly TRBD1 (6 bases). Trimming removed 4 bases from V and 2 bases from J, with 11 bases in between. CDR1 and CDR2 from the germline V gene are SGHNT and YYREEE (reference sequence). This CDR3 comprises 14 residues. This CDR3 is CASSTSGDTDTQYF. DNA for the CDR3: TGTGCCAGCAGCACCTCAGGGGACACAGATACGCAGTATTTT.

This chain joins TRBV11-1 and TRBJ2-5; D is undetermined. V lost 6 bases to trimming and J lost 5 bases, with 13 bases between them. The CDR3 runs to 13 residues. CDR1 is SGHAT and CDR2 is FQDESV in the germline V gene (reference sequence). The CDR3 loop is CASRTRGPETQYF. The CDR3 DNA reads TGTGCCAGCAGAACCCGCGGACCCGAGACCCAGTACTTC. The full variable domain, in which reference TRBV11-1 and TRBJ2-5 provide the parts outside the CDR3, is EAEVAQSPRYKITEKSQAVAFWCDPISGHATLYWYRQILGQGPELLVQFQDESVVDDSQLPKDRFSAERLKGVDSTLKIQPAELGDSAMYLCASRTRGPETQYFGPGTRLLVL.